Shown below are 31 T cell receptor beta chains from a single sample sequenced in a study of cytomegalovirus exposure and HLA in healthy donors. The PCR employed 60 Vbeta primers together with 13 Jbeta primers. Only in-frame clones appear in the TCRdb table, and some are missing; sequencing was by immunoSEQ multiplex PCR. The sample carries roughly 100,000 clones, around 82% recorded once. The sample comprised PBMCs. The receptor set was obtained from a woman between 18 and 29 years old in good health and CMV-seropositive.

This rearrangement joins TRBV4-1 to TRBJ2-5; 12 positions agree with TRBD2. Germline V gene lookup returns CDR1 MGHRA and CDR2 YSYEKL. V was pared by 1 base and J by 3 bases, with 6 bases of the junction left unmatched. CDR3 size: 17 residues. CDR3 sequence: CASSQVGLAGTKETQYF. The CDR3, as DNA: TGCGCCAGCAGCCAAGTTGGACTAGCGGGGACAAAAGAGACCCAGTACTTC.

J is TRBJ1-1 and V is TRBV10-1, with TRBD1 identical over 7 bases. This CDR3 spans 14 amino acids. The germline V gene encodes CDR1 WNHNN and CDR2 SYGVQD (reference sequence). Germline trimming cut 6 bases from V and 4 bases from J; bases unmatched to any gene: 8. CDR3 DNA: TGCGCCAGCAGCGATCTCAGGGGGATCACTGAAGCTTTCTTT. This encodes CASSDLRGITEAFF.

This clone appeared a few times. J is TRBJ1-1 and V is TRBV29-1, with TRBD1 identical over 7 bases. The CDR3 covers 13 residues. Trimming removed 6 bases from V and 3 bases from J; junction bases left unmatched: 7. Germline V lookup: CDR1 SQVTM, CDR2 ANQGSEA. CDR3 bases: TGCAGCGTCATGACAGGGCTGGACACTGAAGCTTTCTTT. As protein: CSVMTGLDTEAFF.

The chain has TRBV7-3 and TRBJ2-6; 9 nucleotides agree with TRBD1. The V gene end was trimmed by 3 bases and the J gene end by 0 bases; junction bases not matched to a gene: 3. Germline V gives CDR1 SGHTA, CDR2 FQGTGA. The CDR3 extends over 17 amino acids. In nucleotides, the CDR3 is TGTGCCAGCAGCTTCGGGACAGGGAACTCTGGGGCCAACGTCCTGACTTTC. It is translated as CASSFGTGNSGANVLTF.

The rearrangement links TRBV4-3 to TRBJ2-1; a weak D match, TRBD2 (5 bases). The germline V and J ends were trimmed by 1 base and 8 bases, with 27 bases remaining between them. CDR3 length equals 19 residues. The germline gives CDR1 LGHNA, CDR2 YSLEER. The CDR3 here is CASSQGTPGFPGNRDEQFF. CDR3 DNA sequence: TGCGCCAGCAGCCAAGGGACCCCAGGATTCCCCGGGAATAGGGATGAGCAGTTCTTC.

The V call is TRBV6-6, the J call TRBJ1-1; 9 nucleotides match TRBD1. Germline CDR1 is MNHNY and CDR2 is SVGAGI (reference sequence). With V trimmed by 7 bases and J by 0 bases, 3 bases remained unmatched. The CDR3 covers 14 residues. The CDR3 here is CASTTGGMNTEAFF. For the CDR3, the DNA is TGTGCCAGCACCACAGGGGGCATGAACACTGAAGCTTTCTTT.

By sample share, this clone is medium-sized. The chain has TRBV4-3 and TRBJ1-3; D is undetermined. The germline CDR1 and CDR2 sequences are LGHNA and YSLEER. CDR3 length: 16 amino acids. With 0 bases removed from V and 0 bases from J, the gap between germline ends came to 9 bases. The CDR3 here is CASSQDGESSGNTIYF. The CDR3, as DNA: TGCGCCAGCAGCCAAGATGGAGAGTCCTCTGGAAACACCATATATTTT.

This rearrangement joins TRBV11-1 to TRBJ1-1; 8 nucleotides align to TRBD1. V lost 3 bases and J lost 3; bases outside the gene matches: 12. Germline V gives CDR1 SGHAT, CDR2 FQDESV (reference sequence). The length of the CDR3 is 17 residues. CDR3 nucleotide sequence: TGTGCCAGCAGCTTCAGGGGGCAGTCAGATCGTTACACTGAAGCTTTCTTT. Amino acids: CASSFRGQSDRYTEAFF.

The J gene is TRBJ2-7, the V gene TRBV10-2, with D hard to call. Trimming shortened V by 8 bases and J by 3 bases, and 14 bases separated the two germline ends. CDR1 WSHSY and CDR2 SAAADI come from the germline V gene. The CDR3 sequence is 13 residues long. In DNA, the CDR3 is TGCGCCAGCGCTCCACAGTACGACTACGAGCAGTACTTC. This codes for CASAPQYDYEQYF.

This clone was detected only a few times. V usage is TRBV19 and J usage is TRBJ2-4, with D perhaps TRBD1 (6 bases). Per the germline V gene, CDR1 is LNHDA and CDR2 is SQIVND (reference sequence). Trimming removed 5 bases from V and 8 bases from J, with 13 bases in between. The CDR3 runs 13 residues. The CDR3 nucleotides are TGTGCCAGTAGTGCGTCAGGGGTGGACATTCAGTACTTC. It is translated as CASSASGVDIQYF.

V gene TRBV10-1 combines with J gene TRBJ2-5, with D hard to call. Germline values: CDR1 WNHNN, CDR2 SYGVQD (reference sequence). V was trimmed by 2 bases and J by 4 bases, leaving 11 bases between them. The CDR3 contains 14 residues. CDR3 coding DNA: TGCGCCAGCAGTGAGGGTCCCACAAGAGAGACCCAGTACTTC. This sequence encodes CASSEGPTRETQYF.

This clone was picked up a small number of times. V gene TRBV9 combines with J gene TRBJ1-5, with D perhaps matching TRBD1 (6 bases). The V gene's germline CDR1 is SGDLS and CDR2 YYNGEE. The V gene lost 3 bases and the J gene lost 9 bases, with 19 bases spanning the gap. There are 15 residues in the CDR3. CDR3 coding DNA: TGTGCCAGCAGCGCCCACCGGGACACCCCTGGGCCCCAGCATTTT. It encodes CASSAHRDTPGPQHF.

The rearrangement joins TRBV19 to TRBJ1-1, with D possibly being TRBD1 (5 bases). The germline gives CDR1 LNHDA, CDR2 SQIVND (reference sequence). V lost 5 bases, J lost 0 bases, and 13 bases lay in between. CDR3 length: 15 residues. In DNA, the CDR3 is TGTGCCAGTAGTTCGAAGGGACTCCTGAACACTGAAGCTTTCTTT. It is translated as CASSSKGLLNTEAFF.

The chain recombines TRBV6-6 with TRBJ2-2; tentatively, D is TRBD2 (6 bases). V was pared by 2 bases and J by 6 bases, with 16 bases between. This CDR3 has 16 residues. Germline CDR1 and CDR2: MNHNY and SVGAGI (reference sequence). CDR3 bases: TGTGCCAGCAGTTACAATGGGGGAGGTCCAGCCGGGGAGCTGTTTTTT. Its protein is CASSYNGGGPAGELFF.

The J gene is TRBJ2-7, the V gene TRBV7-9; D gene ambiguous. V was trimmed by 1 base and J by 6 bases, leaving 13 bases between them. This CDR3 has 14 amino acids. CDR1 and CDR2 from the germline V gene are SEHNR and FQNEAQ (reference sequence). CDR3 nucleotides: TGTGCCAGCAGCTTAGTCACGGCGGATCCCGAGCAGTACTTC. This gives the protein CASSLVTADPEQYF.

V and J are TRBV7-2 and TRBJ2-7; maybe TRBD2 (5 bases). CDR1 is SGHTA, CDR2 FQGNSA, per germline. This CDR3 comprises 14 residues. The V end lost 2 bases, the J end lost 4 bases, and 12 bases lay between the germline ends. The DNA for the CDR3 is TGTGCCAGCAGCTTATGGCTAGCAGGATACGAGCAGTACTTC. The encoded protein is CASSLWLAGYEQYF.

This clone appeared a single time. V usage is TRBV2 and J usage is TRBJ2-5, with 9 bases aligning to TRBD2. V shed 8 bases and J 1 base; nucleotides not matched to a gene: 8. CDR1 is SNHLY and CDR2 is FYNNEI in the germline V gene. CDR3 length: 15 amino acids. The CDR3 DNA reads TGTGCCAGCCATGATGGAGCGGGGGGCCAAGAGACCCAGTACTTC. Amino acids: CASHDGAGGQETQYF.

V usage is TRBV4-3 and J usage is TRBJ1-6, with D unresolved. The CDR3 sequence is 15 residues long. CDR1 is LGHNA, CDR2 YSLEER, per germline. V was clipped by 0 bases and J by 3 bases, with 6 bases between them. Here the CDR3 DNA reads TGCGCCAGCAGCCAAGATGGCGGCTATAATTCACCCCTCCACTTT. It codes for CASSQDGGYNSPLHF.

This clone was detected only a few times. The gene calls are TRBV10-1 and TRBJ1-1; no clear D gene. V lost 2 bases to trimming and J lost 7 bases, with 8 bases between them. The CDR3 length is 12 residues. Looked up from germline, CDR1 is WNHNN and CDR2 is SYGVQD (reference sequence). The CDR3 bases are TGCGCCAGCAGTGAGCCCTCGGGTGAAGCTTTCTTT. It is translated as CASSEPSGEAFF.

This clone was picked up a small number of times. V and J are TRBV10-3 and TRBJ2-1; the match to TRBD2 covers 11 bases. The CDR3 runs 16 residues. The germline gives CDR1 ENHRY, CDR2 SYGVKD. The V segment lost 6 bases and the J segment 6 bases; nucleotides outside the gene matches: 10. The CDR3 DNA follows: TGTGCCATCAGGCCAGCGACTAGCGGGATAGGCAATGAGCAGTTCTTC. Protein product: CAIRPATSGIGNEQFF.

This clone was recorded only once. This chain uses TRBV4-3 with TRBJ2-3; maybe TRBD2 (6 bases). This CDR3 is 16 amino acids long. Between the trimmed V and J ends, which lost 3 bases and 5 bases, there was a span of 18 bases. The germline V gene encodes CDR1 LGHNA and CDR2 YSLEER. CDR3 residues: CASSQTAGRSGDTQYF. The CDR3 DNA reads TGCGCCAGCAGCCAGACCGCCGGGAGAAGCGGAGATACGCAGTATTTT.

The DNA for the CDR3 is TGTGCCAGCTCCCCAAGGACAGGGGGTGAGCAGCCCCAGCATTTT. Residues: CASSPRTGGEQPQHF. The rearrangement links TRBV18 to TRBJ1-5; 10 nucleotides match TRBD1. Germline-derived CDR1 and CDR2 are KGHSH and LQKENI. This CDR3 has 15 residues. V gave up 6 bases and J gave up 7 bases; unmatched junction bases: 9.

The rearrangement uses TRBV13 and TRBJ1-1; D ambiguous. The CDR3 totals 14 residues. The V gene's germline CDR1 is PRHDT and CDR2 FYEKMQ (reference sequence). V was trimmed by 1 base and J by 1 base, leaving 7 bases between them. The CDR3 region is CASSLAGRNTEAFF. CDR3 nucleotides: TGTGCCAGCAGCTTAGCGGGGAGGAACACTGAAGCTTTCTTT. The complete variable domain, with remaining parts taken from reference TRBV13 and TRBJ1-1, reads AAGVIQSPRHLIKEKRETATLKCYPIPRHDTVYWYQQGPGQDPQFLISFYEKMQSDKGSIPDRFSAQQFSDYHSELNMSSLELGDSALYFCASSLAGRNTEAFFGQGTRLTVV.

The CDR3 is CASSLIGTGVGYTF. CDR3 DNA sequence: TGTGCCAGCAGTTTGATAGGGACAGGGGTTGGCTACACCTTC. The chain joins TRBV6-5 to TRBJ1-2; 10 bases fit TRBD1. The ends lost 4 bases at V and 7 bases at J; junction bases unmatched: 6. The V gene's germline CDR1 is MNHEY and CDR2 SVGAGI. There are 14 residues in the CDR3.

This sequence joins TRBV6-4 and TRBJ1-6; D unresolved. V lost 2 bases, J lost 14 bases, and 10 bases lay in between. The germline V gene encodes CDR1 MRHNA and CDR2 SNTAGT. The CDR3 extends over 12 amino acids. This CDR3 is CASSDPLSTLHF. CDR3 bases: TGTGCCAGCAGTGACCCGTTATCTACCCTCCACTTT.

The chain's CDR3 is CASSLPGNPPGEQYF. The CDR3 DNA reads as TGTGCCAGCAGCTTACCGGGAAACCCCCCGGGCGAGCAGTACTTC. The V call is TRBV13, the J call TRBJ2-7, with D possibly TRBD2 on 5 matching bases. The ends were cut back, 2 bases at V and 6 bases at J, with 17 bases in the middle. The CDR3 covers 15 residues. CDR1 and CDR2 (germline): PRHDT, FYEKMQ (reference sequence).

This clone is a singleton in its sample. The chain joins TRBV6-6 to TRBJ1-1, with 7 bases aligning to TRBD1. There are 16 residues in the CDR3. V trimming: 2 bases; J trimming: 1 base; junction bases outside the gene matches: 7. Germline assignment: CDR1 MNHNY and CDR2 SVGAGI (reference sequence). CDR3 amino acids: CASSYTPGQRNTEAFF. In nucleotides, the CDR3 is TGTGCCAGCAGTTACACTCCGGGACAGAGGAACACTGAAGCTTTCTTT.

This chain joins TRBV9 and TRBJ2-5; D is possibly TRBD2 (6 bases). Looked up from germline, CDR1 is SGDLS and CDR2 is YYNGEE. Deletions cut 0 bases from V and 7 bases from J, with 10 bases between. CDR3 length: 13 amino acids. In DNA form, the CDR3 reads TGTGCCAGCAGCGTAGGGAGGGTGGGGACCCAGTACTTC. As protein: CASSVGRVGTQYF.

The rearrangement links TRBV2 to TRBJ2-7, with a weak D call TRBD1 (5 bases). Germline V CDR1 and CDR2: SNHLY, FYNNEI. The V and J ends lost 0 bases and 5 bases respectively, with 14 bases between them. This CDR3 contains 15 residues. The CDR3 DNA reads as TGTGCCAGCAGTGAAGCGGGGTGGGGCAAGGACGAGCAGTACTTC. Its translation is CASSEAGWGKDEQYF.

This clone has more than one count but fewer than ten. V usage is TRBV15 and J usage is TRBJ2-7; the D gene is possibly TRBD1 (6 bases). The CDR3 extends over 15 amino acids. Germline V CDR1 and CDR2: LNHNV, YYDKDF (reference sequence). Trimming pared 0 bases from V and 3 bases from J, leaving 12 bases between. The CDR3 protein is CATSREGRGGYEQYF. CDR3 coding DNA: TGTGCCACCAGCAGAGAGGGTCGAGGGGGCTACGAGCAGTACTTC.

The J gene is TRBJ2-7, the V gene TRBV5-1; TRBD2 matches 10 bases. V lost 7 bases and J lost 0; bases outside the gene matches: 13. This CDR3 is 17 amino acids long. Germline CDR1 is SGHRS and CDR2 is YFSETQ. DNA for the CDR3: TGCGCCAGCCACGGGACTAGCGAGAAGGGCAGCTCCTACGAGCAGTACTTC. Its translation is CASHGTSEKGSSYEQYF.